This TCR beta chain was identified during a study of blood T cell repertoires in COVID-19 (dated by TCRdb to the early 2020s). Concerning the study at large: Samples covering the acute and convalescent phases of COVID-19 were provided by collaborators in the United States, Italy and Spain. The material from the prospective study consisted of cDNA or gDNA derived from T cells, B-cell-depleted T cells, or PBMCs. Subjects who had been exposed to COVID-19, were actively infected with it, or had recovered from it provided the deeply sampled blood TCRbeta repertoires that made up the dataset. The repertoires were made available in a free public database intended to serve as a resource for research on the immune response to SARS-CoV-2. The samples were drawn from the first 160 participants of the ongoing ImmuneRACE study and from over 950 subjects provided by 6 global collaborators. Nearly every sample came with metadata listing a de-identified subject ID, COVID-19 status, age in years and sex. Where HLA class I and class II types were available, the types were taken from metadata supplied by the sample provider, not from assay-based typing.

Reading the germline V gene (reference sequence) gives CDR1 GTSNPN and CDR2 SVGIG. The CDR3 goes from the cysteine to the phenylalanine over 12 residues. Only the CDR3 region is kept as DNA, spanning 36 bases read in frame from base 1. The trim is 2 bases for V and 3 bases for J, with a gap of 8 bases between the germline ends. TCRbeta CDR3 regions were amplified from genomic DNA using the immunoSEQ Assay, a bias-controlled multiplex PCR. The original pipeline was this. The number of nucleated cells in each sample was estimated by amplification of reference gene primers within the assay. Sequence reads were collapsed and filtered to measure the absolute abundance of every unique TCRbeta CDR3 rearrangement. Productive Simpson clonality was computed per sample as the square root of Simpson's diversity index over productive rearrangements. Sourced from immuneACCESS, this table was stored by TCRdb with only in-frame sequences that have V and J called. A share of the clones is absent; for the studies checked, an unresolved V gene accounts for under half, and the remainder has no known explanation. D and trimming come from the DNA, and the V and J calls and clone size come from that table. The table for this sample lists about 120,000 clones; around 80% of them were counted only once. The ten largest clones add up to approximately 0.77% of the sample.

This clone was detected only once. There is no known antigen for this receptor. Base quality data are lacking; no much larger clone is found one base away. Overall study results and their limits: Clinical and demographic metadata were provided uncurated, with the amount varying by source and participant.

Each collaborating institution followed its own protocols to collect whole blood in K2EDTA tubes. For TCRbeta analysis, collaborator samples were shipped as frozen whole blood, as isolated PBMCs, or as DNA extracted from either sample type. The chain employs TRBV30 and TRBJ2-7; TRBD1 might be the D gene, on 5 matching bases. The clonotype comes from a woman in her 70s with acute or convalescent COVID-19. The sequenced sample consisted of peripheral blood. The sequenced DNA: TGTGCCTGGAGTTTTGACAGCTACGAGCAGTACTTC. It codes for CAWSFDSYEQYF. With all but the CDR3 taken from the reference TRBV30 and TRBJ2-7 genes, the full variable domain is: SQTIHQWPATLVQPVGSPLSLECTVEGTSNPNLYWYRQAAGRGLQLLFYSVGIGQISSEVPQNLSASRPQDRQFILSSKKLLLSDSGFYLCAWSFDSYEQYFGPGTRLTVT.